This T cell receptor (beta chain) was obtained from a study of T cells in Graves' hyperthyroidism and ophthalmopathy. V was trimmed by 3 bases and J by 2 bases, leaving 5 bases between them. Germline loops: CDR1 SQVTM, CDR2 ANQGSEA. CDR3 size: 12 residues. RNA transcripts provided the source from which TCR beta CDR3 regions were amplified. Researchers ran a first-round RT-PCR on the TCR CDR3 using the HTBI primer set. From the multiplex PCR reads, TCRdb called clonotypes with MiXCR, one entry per CDR3 protein. There are 410,000 or so distinct CDR3 sequences in the sample; 14% to 15% occur only once, and over 10% lies in the top ten. General study results and limits: Ophthalmopathy was separated from stable hyperthyroidism by a 13 V-J model.

Investigators excluded patients with uncontrolled infection, other autoimmune disease, pregnancy or lactation. Based on clinical symptoms, serum thyroxine and TRAb, thyroid ultrasound and orbital computed tomography, diagnoses were reached. The PBMCs were sourced from fresh peripheral blood (more than 9 ml). This clonotype was seen ten or more times. Its antigen is unknown. The receptor was derived from a man younger than 35 with Graves' ophthalmopathy. The source material was blood. V is TRBV29-1 and J is TRBJ2-1, with D possibly matching TRBD1 (5 bases). The CDR3 region is CSVETAYNEQFF. The CDR3 nucleotides read TGCAGCGTTGAGACAGCCTACAATGAGCAGTTCTTC.